Shown below are 24 T cell receptor beta chains from a single sample sequenced in a study of identical twins. A single record per CDR3 protein comes from TCRdb applying MiXCR to the 5' RACE reads. The data contain approximately 620,000 distinct CDR3 sequences, 8.6% of them singletons. A further study also used this sample, focusing on yellow fever vaccine responses in identical twins.

The sequencing sample was made of PBMCs. These receptor sequences come from a woman aged 18-30 years in good health.

This rearrangement joins TRBV28 to TRBJ2-1; TRBD2 is a possible D gene (5 bases). CDR3 length equals 13 residues. The germline V and J ends were trimmed by 1 base and 8 bases, with 9 bases remaining between them. Germline CDR1 MDHEN, CDR2 SYDVKM. The CDR3 coding sequence is TGTGCCAGCAGTTTATCGGGAATCGATGAGCAGTTCTTC. Its translation: CASSLSGIDEQFF.

This clonotype has just a few counts. CDR3 protein: CASSPGVRGEAFF. CDR3 in DNA: TGTGCCAGCAGCCCTGGGGTGAGGGGTGAAGCTTTCTTT. The rearrangement links TRBV7-8 to TRBJ1-1; D might be TRBD1 (5 bases). The V gene's germline CDR1 is SGHVS and CDR2 FQNEAQ. V was pared by 5 bases and J by 7 bases, with 14 bases between. The CDR3 has 13 amino acids. Full variable domain (rest looked up from reference TRBV7-8 and TRBJ1-1): GAGVSQSPRYKVAKRGQDVALRCDPISGHVSLFWYQQALGQGPEFLTYFQNEAQLDKSGLPSDRFFAERPEGSVSTLKIQRTQQEDSAVYLCASSPGVRGEAFFGQGTRLTVV.

The chain recombines TRBV7-9 with TRBJ2-5; D is perhaps TRBD2 (5 bases). The V gene lost 3 bases and the J gene lost 1 base, with 12 bases spanning the gap. This CDR3 spans 15 amino acids. Per germline, CDR1 SEHNR and CDR2 FQNEAQ (reference sequence). The CDR3 spells CASSFPEDFQETQYF. The CDR3 bases are TGTGCCAGCAGCTTCCCGGAGGACTTCCAAGAGACCCAGTACTTC.

Many counts were recorded for this clonotype. The V and J genes are TRBV3-1 and TRBJ2-7; the D gene is possibly TRBD1 (5 bases). Trimming removed 4 bases from V and 5 bases from J, with 12 bases in between. This CDR3 comprises 13 residues. Germline V gives CDR1 LGHDT, CDR2 YNNKEL (reference sequence). The CDR3 DNA is TGTGCCAGCAGCCCAGGGTTATCCAACGAGCAGTACTTC. Protein sequence: CASSPGLSNEQYF.

This clonotype came up many times. The CDR3 protein is CASKLQGASYNEQFF. CDR3 nucleotides: TGTGCCAGCAAATTACAGGGGGCGTCGTACAATGAGCAGTTCTTC. J is TRBJ2-1 and V is TRBV25-1; TRBD1 aligns across 9 bases. With 7 bases clipped from V and 4 bases from J, the junction kept 8 bases outside the gene matches. CDR1 MGHDK and CDR2 SYGVNS come from the germline V gene. CDR3 length: 15 residues.

This clonotype was detected only a few times. The genes are TRBV7-3 and TRBJ1-1; D is perhaps TRBD1 (5 bases). V shed 5 bases and J shed 4 bases, with 17 bases lying between them. Germline V gene sequence: CDR1 SGHTA, CDR2 FQGTGA. The CDR3 loop spans 15 amino acids. The CDR3 reads CASSRTGTPGTEAFF. CDR3 nucleotide sequence: TGTGCCAGCAGCCGTACCGGGACCCCGGGCACTGAAGCTTTCTTT.

This clonotype has ten or more counts. The chain links TRBV12-3 or TRBV12-4 to TRBJ2-7; possible D gene TRBD2, 6 bases. V lost 2 bases and J 7 bases, leaving 15 bases between the germline ends. The CDR3 has 14 amino acids. The CDR3: CASSLPGTGGEQYF. For the CDR3, the DNA is TGTGCCAGCAGTTTACCTGGGACCGGGGGAGAGCAGTACTTC.

The V call is TRBV5-6, the J call TRBJ2-7, with TRBD2 identical over 7 bases. Germline CDR1 and CDR2: SGHDT and YYEEEE. The junction had 8 bases not matched to a gene; V was cut back by 1 base and J by 1 base. This CDR3 is 16 amino acids long. CDR3 residues: CASSLSSGLPSYEQYF. The CDR3 nucleotides read TGTGCCAGCAGCTTGTCGTCGGGACTACCTTCCTACGAGCAGTACTTC.

A few counts support this clonotype. The rearrangement joins TRBV12-3 or TRBV12-4 to TRBJ1-6; D gene uncertain. The V gene lost 3 bases and the J gene lost 6 bases, with 12 bases spanning the gap. This CDR3 region has 15 residues. CDR3 coding DNA: TGTGCCAGCAGTTTGTTGGCAAGTATTAATTCACCCCTCCACTTT. The encoded protein is CASSLLASINSPLHF.

The V call is TRBV4-1, the J call TRBJ2-1; 8 bases fit TRBD2. Trimming removed 3 bases from V and 10 bases from J; junction bases left unmatched: 8. The germline gives CDR1 MGHRA, CDR2 YSYEKL. The CDR3 is 14 amino acids. The CDR3 sequence is CASSHTPGLAEQFF. CDR3 DNA: TGCGCCAGCAGCCATACCCCCGGACTAGCCGAGCAGTTCTTC.

This clonotype appeared a few times. The CDR3 nucleotides are TGTGCCAGCAGTGACTCGTCCGGGACCTATACCGGGGGCTACACCTTC. It codes for CASSDSSGTYTGGYTF. The chain has TRBV6-4 and TRBJ1-2; a weak D match, TRBD1 (5 bases). This CDR3 spans 16 amino acids. With 0 bases removed from V and 8 bases from J, the gap between germline ends came to 19 bases. From germline, CDR1 is MRHNA and CDR2 SNTAGT.

The chain combines TRBV7-3 with TRBJ2-1, with 8 bases fitting TRBD2. The CDR3 loop spans 15 amino acids. Germline V gives CDR1 SGHTA, CDR2 FQGTGA. V lost 5 bases and J lost 8; bases outside the gene matches: 11. CDR3 bases: TGTGCCAGCAGCCCGAACGGCGGGGGGTTTGATGAGCAGTTCTTC. Encoded protein: CASSPNGGGFDEQFF.

This clonotype was seen ten or more times. The chain has TRBV7-2 and TRBJ1-1, with D unresolved. CDR1 is SGHTA, CDR2 FQGNSA, per germline. V lost 6 bases to trimming and J lost 2 bases, with 7 bases between them. CDR3 length: 12 residues. Written as DNA, the CDR3 is TGTGCCAGCAGTTTCTCCAACACTGAAGCTTTCTTT. Translating it yields CASSFSNTEAFF. Combining the CDR3 with reference TRBV7-2 and TRBJ1-1 gives the whole variable domain GAGVSQSPSNKVTEKGKDVELRCDPISGHTALYWYRQSLGQGLEFLIYFQGNSAPDKSGLPSDRFSAERTGGSVSTLTIQRTQQEDSAVYLCASSFSNTEAFFGQGTRLTVV.

This clonotype was recorded many times. This chain joins TRBV20-1 and TRBJ1-1; 7 bases are a match to TRBD1. The V and J ends lost 0 bases and 8 bases, in that order; junction bases with no gene match: 9. The CDR3 runs 14 residues. Per germline, CDR1 DFQATT and CDR2 SNEGSKA (reference sequence). The CDR3 spells CSARESRTGSEAFF. In DNA, the CDR3 is TGCAGTGCTAGAGAGTCCCGGACAGGTTCCGAAGCTTTCTTT.

This clonotype was seen ten or more times. The rearrangement joins TRBV18 to TRBJ2-3, with 12 nucleotides matching TRBD2. Germline-derived CDR1 and CDR2 are KGHSH and LQKENI. The length of the CDR3 is 16 residues. V lost 5 bases to trimming and J lost 3 bases; unmatched junction nucleotides: 6. Here the CDR3 DNA reads TGTGCCAGCTCAAGGACTAGCGGGATCTCGACAGATACGCAGTATTTT. This codes for CASSRTSGISTDTQYF.

The rearrangement links TRBV18 to TRBJ2-1; TRBD1 matches 9 bases. The trim removed 3 bases at V and 6 bases at J, leaving 9 bases unmatched. Germline V gene data show CDR1 as KGHSH and CDR2 as LQKENI. This CDR3 has 16 amino acids. CDR3 loop: CASSPAGTGFLNEQFF. The CDR3 coding sequence is TGTGCCAGCTCACCGGCCGGGACAGGGTTTCTCAATGAGCAGTTCTTC.

Of note for this clonotype: This sequence may be a read error, since a much larger clone differs from it by one base. The CDR3 region has the DNA TGTGCCAGCAGTTACATGGGAGATACGCAGTATTTT. Amino acid sequence: CASSYMGDTQYF. This sequence joins TRBV6-6 and TRBJ2-3; no firm D call. CDR3 length equals 12 residues. Trimming took 2 bases from V and 5 from J, leaving 5 bases between them. CDR1 MNHNY and CDR2 SVGAGI come from the germline V gene (reference sequence).

The CDR3 region is CASSLVGDGEKFGNTIYF. The DNA of the CDR3 is TGTGCCAGCAGCTTGGTGGGAGACGGGGAAAAATTCGGAAACACCATATATTTT. The chain recombines TRBV11-1 with TRBJ1-3; D gene uncertain. Trimming shortened V by 3 bases and J by 4 bases, and 22 bases separated the two germline ends. Per germline, CDR1 SGHAT and CDR2 FQDESV (reference sequence). CDR3 length: 18 amino acids. The entire variable domain, with the rest obtained from reference TRBV11-1 and TRBJ1-3, is as follows: EAEVAQSPRYKITEKSQAVAFWCDPISGHATLYWYRQILGQGPELLVQFQDESVVDDSQLPKDRFSAERLKGVDSTLKIQPAELGDSAMYLCASSLVGDGEKFGNTIYFGEGSWLTVV.

For this clonotype: An end of the junction does not agree with germline; a read error may underlie this. V usage is TRBV7-7 and J usage is TRBJ2-2; TRBD1 aligns across 7 bases. Germline-derived CDR1 and CDR2 are SSHAT and FNYEAQ (reference sequence). CDR3 length equals 14 residues. The DNA for the CDR3 is TGTGCTAGCAGCGCCATACAGGGGATGGGGGAGCTGTTTTTT. Translating gives CASSAIQGMGELFF.

In its sample, this clonotype was seen a few times. The chain has TRBV20-1 and TRBJ2-7; D not certain. The V and J ends lost 0 bases and 4 bases respectively, with 13 bases between them. The V gene's germline CDR1 is DFQATT and CDR2 SNEGSKA (reference sequence). CDR3 length equals 14 residues. The CDR3 DNA reads as TGCAGTGCTAGAGACCGGCATATCGGTTACGAGCAGTACTTC. It translates to CSARDRHIGYEQYF.

The chain joins TRBV5-4 to TRBJ2-1; 9 bases fit TRBD2. CDR3 length: 16 residues. J gave up 2 bases and V 3 bases, and 6 bases lay outside the gene matches. Per the germline V gene, CDR1 is SGHNT and CDR2 is YYREEE (reference sequence). As DNA, the CDR3 is TGTGCCAGCAGCTCTACTAGCGGGTTTACCTACAATGAGCAGTTCTTC. It yields the protein CASSSTSGFTYNEQFF. The full variable domain, with the rest looked up from reference TRBV5-4 and TRBJ2-1, is ETGVTQSPTHLIKTRGQQVTLRCSSQSGHNTVSWYQQALGQGPQFIFQYYREEENGRGNFPPRFSGLQFPNYSSELNVNALELDDSALYLCASSSTSGFTYNEQFFGPGTRLTVL.

The chain links TRBV7-2 to TRBJ2-6; D might be TRBD2 (6 bases). V lost 3 bases, J lost 3 bases, and 9 bases lay in between. Germline V gene sequence: CDR1 SGHTA, CDR2 FQGNSA. The CDR3 runs 15 residues. The CDR3 loop reads CASSFSGRGANVLTF. The CDR3 bases are TGTGCCAGCAGCTTTAGCGGACGTGGGGCCAACGTCCTGACTTTC.

At least ten counts were recorded for this clonotype. V and J are TRBV2 and TRBJ2-2, with D unresolved. The ends were cut back, 7 bases at V and 3 bases at J, with 12 bases in the middle. CDR1 is SNHLY, CDR2 FYNNEI, per germline. CDR3 length equals 14 residues. CDR3 amino acids: CASIKRLDTGELFF. As DNA, the CDR3 is TGTGCCAGCATCAAGAGACTCGACACCGGGGAGCTGTTTTTT. Variable domain in full (rest from reference TRBV2 and TRBJ2-2): EPEVTQTPSHQVTQMGQEVILRCVPISNHLYFYWYRQILGQKVEFLVSFYNNEISEKSEIFDDQFSVERPDGSNFTLKIRSTKLEDSAMYFCASIKRLDTGELFFGEGSRLTVL.

There are a few counts of this clonotype. The chain carries TRBV11-2 and TRBJ2-1, with D possibly being TRBD1 or TRBD2 (5 bases each). Looked up from germline, CDR1 is SGHAT and CDR2 is FQNNGV. The CDR3 consists of 18 residues. V lost 3 bases to trimming and J lost 1 base, with 19 bases between them. The CDR3 spells CASSLVVRGRRSYNEQFF. The CDR3, as DNA: TGTGCCAGCAGCTTGGTCGTGAGGGGTAGGAGATCCTACAATGAGCAGTTCTTC.